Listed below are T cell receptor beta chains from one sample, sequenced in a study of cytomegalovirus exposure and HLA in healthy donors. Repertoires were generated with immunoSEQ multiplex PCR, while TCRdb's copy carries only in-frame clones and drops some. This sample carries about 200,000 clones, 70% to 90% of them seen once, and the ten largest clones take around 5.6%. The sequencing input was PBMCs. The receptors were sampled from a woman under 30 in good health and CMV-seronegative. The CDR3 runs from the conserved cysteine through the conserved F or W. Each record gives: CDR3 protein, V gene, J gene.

CDR3: CASSLWTDGPGLPNTGELFF
V: TRBV27
J: TRBJ2-2

CDR3: CASSYSGRVNEKLFF
V: TRBV6-5
J: TRBJ1-4

CDR3: CASSSILTTFEKLFF
V: TRBV6-5
J: TRBJ1-4

CDR3: CASTPQSGPLGYTF
V: TRBV6-1
J: TRBJ1-2

CDR3: CASSTARDSQNIQYF
V: TRBV7-2
J: TRBJ2-4

CDR3: CASGRDYEQYF
V: TRBV5-1
J: TRBJ2-7

CDR3: CASSMGDRGAEQFF
V: TRBV19
J: TRBJ2-1

CDR3: CASSLQGEPNYGYTF
V: TRBV7-8
J: TRBJ1-2

CDR3: CAIRTGKLTGELFF
V: TRBV10-3
J: TRBJ2-2

CDR3: CASSYMGGSIYEQFF
V: TRBV6-6
J: TRBJ2-1

CDR3: CASSVGQGSSYNEQFF
V: TRBV5-1
J: TRBJ2-1

CDR3: CASSLNRPHHNEQFF
V: TRBV7-3
J: TRBJ2-1

CDR3: CASSDRENSPLHF
V: TRBV2
J: TRBJ1-6

CDR3: CASSSGTAANTGELFF
V: TRBV7-6
J: TRBJ2-2

CDR3: CSAREVPGQFF
V: TRBV20-1
J: TRBJ2-1

CDR3: CASSLGPGGAFF
V: TRBV7-2
J: TRBJ1-1

CDR3: CASNSPQGQPQHF
V: TRBV19
J: TRBJ1-5

CDR3: CASSTRGPDEQYF
V: TRBV7-9
J: TRBJ2-7

CDR3: CATSLFVGTNYGYTF
V: TRBV15
J: TRBJ1-2

CDR3: CASSLEVGSGYTF
V: TRBV11-2
J: TRBJ1-2

CDR3: CASSQSRTDTQYF
V: TRBV16
J: TRBJ2-3

CDR3: CASSQEDGAGETQYF
V: TRBV4-1
J: TRBJ2-5

CDR3: CASSQARTDTQYF
V: TRBV4-1
J: TRBJ2-3

CDR3: CASSRTEAGGPGHTQYF
V: TRBV5-1
J: TRBJ2-3

CDR3: CASSHSSGGNTEAFF
V: TRBV4-1
J: TRBJ1-1

CDR3: CASSLEDREETQYF
V: TRBV5-4
J: TRBJ2-5

CDR3: CASSLATTTFSYEQYF
V: TRBV5-1
J: TRBJ2-7

CDR3: CASSQDLGGGREQFF
V: TRBV4-1
J: TRBJ2-1